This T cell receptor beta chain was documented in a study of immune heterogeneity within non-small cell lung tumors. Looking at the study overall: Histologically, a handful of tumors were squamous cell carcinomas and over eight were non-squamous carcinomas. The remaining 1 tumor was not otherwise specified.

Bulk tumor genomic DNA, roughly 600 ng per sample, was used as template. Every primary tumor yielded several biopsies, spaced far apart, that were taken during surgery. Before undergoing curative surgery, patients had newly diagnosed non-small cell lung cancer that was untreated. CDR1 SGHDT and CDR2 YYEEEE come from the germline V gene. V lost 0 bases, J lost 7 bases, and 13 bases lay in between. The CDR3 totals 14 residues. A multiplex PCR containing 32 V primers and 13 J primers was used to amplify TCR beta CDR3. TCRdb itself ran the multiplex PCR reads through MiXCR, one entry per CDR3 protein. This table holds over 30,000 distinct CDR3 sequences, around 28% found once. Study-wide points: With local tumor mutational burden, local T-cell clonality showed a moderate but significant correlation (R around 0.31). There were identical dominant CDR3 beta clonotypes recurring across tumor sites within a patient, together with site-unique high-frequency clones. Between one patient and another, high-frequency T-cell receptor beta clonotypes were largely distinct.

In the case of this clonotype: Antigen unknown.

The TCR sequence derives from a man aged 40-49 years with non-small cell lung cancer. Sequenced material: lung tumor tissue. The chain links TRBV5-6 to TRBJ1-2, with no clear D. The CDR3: CASSLAEGFIGYTF. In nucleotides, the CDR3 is TGTGCCAGCAGCTTGGCAGAGGGTTTTATTGGCTACACCTTC.